This T cell receptor (beta chain) was sequenced during a study of CD8 T cells in Susac syndrome. An input of roughly 0.5 to 1 ug of RNA was subjected to reverse transcription using random hexamers. TCRdb analysed the immunoSEQ multiplex PCR reads with MiXCR anew, one entry per CDR3 protein. Among roughly 200,000 distinct CDR3 sequences listed, 85% to 95% were seen once. The CDR3 runs 14 residues. Trimming left V 4 bases short and J 6 bases short, with 13 bases between. The V and J genes are TRBV12-3 or TRBV12-4 and TRBJ2-1; weak D call: TRBD1 (5 bases). Sequencing used CD4+ T cells from PBMCs. The receptor was derived from a human donor in good health. CDR3 DNA sequence: TGTGCCAGCAGTTCGATTGACAGCGCCAATGAGCAGTTCTTC. This translates into CASSSIDSANEQFF.